The clone carrying this T cell receptor beta chain showed up just a few times. The antigen remains unidentified. The source of the sample is a study of identical twins. Trimming removed 6 bases from V and 2 bases from J; junction bases left unmatched: 6. This CDR3 region has 15 residues. In germline, CDR1 is SNHLY, CDR2 FYNNEI. Broader study findings: Sharing of beta out-of-frame sequences by twins showed a weaker excess.

TCRdb re-called the 5' RACE reads with MiXCR, one entry per CDR3 protein. The data show 700,000 or so distinct CDR3 sequences, with 21% seen just once and about 4.5% held by the top ten. A further study also used this sample, focusing on T cells expressing NK-cell markers. This second report adds: Sorted CD3+CD56+NKG2C+, CD3+CD56+NKG2C- and CD3+CD56-NKG2C+ T cells supplied TCR beta repertoires. Whether the expanded NKG2C+ T cell clones recognized HCMV remained unclear.

This receptor was obtained from a young woman in good health. The sample was PBMCs. The chain recombines TRBV2 with TRBJ2-1, with TRBD2 matching over 8 bases. For the CDR3, the DNA is TGTGCCAGCAGCGATACTAGCGGTACCTACAATGAGCAGTTCTTC. It encodes CASSDTSGTYNEQFF.